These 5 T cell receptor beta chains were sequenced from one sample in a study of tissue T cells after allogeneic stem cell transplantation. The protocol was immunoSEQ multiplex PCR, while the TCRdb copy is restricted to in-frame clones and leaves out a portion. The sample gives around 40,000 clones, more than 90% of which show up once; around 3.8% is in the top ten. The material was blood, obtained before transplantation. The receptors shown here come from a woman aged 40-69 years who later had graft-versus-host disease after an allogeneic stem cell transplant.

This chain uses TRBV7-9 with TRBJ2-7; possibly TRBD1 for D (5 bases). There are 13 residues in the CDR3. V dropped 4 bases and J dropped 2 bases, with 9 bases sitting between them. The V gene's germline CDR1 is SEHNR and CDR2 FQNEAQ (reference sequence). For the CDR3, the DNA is TGTGCCAGCAGCTCTGACAGTACCTACGAGCAGTACTTC. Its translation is CASSSDSTYEQYF.

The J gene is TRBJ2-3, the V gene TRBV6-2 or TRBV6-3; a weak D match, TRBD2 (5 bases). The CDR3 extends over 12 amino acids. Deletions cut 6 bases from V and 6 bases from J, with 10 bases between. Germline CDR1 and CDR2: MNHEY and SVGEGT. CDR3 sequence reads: CASSWTEDTQYF. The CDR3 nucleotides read TGTGCCAGCAGCTGGACTGAGGATACGCAGTATTTT.

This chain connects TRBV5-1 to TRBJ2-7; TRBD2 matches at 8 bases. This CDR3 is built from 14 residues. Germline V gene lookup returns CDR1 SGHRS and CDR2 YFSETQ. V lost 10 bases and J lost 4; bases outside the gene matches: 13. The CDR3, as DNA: TGCGCCTCCGCAGATGGGGTAGCGGGGTACGAGCAGTACTTC. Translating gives CASADGVAGYEQYF.

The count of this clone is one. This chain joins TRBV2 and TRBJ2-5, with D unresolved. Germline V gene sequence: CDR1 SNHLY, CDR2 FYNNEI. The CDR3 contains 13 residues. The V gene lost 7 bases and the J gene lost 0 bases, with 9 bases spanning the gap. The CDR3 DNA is TGTGCCAGCACCCATAGGCACCAAGAGACCCAGTACTTC. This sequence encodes CASTHRHQETQYF.

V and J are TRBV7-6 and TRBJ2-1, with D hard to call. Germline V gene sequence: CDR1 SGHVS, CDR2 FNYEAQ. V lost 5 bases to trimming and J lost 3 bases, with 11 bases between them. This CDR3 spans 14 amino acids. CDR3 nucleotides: TGTGCCAGCAGCCTGTACACCTTCTACAATGAGCAGTTCTTC. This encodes CASSLYTFYNEQFF.